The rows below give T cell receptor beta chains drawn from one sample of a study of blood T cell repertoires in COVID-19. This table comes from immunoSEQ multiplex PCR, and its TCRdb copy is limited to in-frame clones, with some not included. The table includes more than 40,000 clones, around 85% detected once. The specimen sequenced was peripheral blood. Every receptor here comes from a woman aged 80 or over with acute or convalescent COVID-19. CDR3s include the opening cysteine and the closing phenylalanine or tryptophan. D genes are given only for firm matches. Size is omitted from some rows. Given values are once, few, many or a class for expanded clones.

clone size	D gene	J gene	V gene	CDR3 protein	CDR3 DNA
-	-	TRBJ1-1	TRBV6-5	CASLSGVTEAFF	TGTGCCAGCCTCTCAGGGGTTACTGAAGCTTTCTTT
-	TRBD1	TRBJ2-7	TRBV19	CASREAGGLGEQYF	TGTGCCAGTAGGGAGGCAGGGGGCTTGGGTGAGCAGTACTTC
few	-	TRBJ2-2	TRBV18	CASSPRRGNTGELFF	TGTGCCAGCTCACCACGTAGAGGGAACACCGGGGAGCTGTTTTTT
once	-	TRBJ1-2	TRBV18	CASSPPNGDGYTF	TGTGCCAGCTCACCACCCAACGGGGATGGCTACACCTTC
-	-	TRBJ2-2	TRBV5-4	CASSKAGSFAGELFF	TGTGCCAGCAGCAAGGCGGGGTCTTTTGCCGGGGAGCTGTTTTTT
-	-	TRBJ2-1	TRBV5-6	CASSLVNDRDEQFF	TGTGCCAGCAGCTTAGTTAACGATCGCGATGAGCAGTTCTTC
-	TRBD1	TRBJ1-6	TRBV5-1	CASSSGTDNSPLHF	TGCGCCAGCAGTTCCGGGACAGATAATTCACCCCTCCACTTT
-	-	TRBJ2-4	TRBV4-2	CASSQERNAKNIQYF	TGTGCCAGCAGCCAAGAGCGGAATGCCAAAAACATTCAGTACTTC
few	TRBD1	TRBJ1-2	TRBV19	CASSRDSPRGKYGYTF	TGTGCCAGTAGCAGGGACAGCCCTAGGGGAAAATATGGCTACACCTTC
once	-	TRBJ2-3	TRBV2	CASRAGTLPTDTQYF	TGTGCCAGCAGGGCCGGGACACTACCTACAGATACGCAGTATTTT
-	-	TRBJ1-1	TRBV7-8	CASTQPPGTEAFF	TGTGCCAGCACTCAGCCTCCGGGCACTGAAGCTTTCTTT
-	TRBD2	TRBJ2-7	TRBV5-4	CASSLVGGGYEQYF	TGTGCCAGCAGCTTGGTTGGCGGGGGCTACGAGCAGTACTTC
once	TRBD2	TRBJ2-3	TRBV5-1	CASSGGTSGSTDTQYF	TGCGCCAGCAGCGGGGGGACTAGCGGTAGCACAGATACGCAGTATTTT
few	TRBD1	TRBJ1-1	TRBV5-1	CASSGGDRQAEAFF	TGCGCCAGCAGCGGCGGGGACAGACAAGCTGAAGCTTTCTTT
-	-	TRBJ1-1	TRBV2	CASSVQGNTEAFF	TGTGCCAGCAGTGTACAGGGTAACACTGAAGCTTTCTTT
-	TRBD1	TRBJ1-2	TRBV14	CASSQLNRGRNYGYTF	TGTGCCAGCAGCCAACTGAACAGGGGTCGCAACTATGGCTACACCTTC
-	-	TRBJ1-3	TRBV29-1	CSVGQGNTIYF	TGCAGCGTGGGCCAAGGAAACACCATATATTTT
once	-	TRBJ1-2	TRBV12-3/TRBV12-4	CASSHTISLGYTF	TGTGCCAGCAGCCATACAATATCCTTGGGCTACACCTTC
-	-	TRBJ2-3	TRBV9	CASSERDLRDTQYF	TGTGCCAGCAGCGAACGGGACTTAAGAGATACGCAGTATTTT
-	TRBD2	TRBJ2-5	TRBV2	CASRGTSGGARETQYF	TGTGCCAGCAGAGGGACTAGCGGGGGGGCCAGGGAGACCCAGTACTTC
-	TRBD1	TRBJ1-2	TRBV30	CAWSSNRGYGYTF	TGTGCCTGGAGTTCTAACAGGGGATATGGCTACACCTTC
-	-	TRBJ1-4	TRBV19	CASSIGAGGEKLFF	TGTGCCAGTAGTATTGGGGCAGGCGGTGAAAAACTGTTTTTT
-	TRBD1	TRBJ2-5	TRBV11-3	CASSEGGQGYQETQYF	TGTGCCAGCAGCGAGGGCGGACAGGGGTACCAAGAGACCCAGTACTTC
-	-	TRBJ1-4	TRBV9	CASSVGYSGDEKLFF	TGTGCCAGCAGCGTAGGTTATTCGGGAGATGAAAAACTGTTTTTT
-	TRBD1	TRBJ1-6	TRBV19	CASSGQGQSPLHF	TGTGCCAGTAGTGGACAGGGGCAATCACCCCTCCACTTT
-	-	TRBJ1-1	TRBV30	CAWRRPNRMNTEAFF	TGTGCCTGGAGGAGGCCAAACAGGATGAACACTGAAGCTTTCTTT
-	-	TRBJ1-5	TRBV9	CASSVDEGSNQPQHF	TGTGCCAGCAGCGTAGATGAGGGTAGCAATCAGCCCCAGCATTTT
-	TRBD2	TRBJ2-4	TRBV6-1	CASSELASGWTKNIQYF	TGTGCCAGCAGTGAATTGGCTAGCGGCTGGACCAAAAACATTCAGTACTTC
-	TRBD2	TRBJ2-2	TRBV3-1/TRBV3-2	CASSQGTSANTGELFF	TGTGCCAGCAGCCAAGGGACTAGCGCGAACACCGGGGAGCTGTTTTTT
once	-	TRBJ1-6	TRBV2	CASSELYSYNSPLHF	TGTGCCAGCAGTGAATTGTACTCCTATAATTCACCCCTCCACTTT
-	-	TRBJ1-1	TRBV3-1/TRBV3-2	CASSPLNSGTARTNEAFF	TGTGCCAGCAGTCCCTTAAACTCTGGTACAGCCCGTACCAATGAAGCTTTCTTT
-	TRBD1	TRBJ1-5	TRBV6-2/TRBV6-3	CASSSGTGVVIQPQHF	TGTGCCAGCAGTTCCGGGACAGGGGTTGTAATCCAGCCCCAGCATTTT
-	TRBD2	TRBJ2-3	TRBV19	CASSIGPSGGTDTQYF	TGTGCCAGTAGTATTGGCCCTAGCGGGGGGACAGATACGCAGTATTTT
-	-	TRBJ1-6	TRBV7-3	CASSFQGTNSPLHF	TGTGCCAGCAGCTTTCAGGGAACCAATTCACCCCTCCACTTT